The 20 T cell receptor beta chains presented below share a single source sample, sequenced in a study of human thymus T cells. Method: immunoSEQ multiplex PCR; TCRdb's copy keeps in-frame clones and lacks some. Of tens of thousands of clones detected, roughly 94% appear once; the ten largest clones hold more than 0.1%. The sequenced material came from blood. These receptors all come from a boy under three years old with a congenital heart defect but otherwise immunologically healthy.

The chain is built from TRBV4-2 and TRBJ2-1; maybe TRBD1 (5 bases). The V gene lost 2 bases and the J gene lost 0 bases, with 14 bases spanning the gap. Germline V gene sequence: CDR1 LGHNA, CDR2 YNFKEQ. CDR3 size: 17 residues. The CDR3 loop reads CASSQRMQGTSYNEQFF. CDR3 nucleotide sequence: TGTGCCAGCAGCCAACGAATGCAGGGAACCTCCTACAATGAGCAGTTCTTC.

The rearrangement links TRBV28 to TRBJ2-7; D gene uncertain. The V end was cut by 2 bases, the J end by 3 bases, with 5 bases between. This CDR3 has 12 amino acids. From germline, CDR1 is MDHEN and CDR2 SYDVKM. CDR3 in amino acids: CASSLKGYEQYF. The CDR3 DNA reads as TGTGCCAGCAGTTTAAAAGGCTACGAGCAGTACTTC.

The chain combines TRBV4-1 with TRBJ2-7; D gene ambiguous. The CDR3 is made up of 13 amino acids. The germline gives CDR1 MGHRA, CDR2 YSYEKL. V shed 1 base and J shed 2 bases, with 6 bases lying between them. The CDR3 nucleotides are TGCGCCAGCAGCCAAGGGCCCGCCTACGAGCAGTACTTC. Translation gives CASSQGPAYEQYF.

The gene calls are TRBV5-1 and TRBJ2-5, with 9 bases matching TRBD2. CDR1 and CDR2 (germline): SGHRS, YFSETQ. With 4 bases clipped from V and 1 base from J, the junction kept 8 bases outside the gene matches. This CDR3 region has 16 residues. DNA for the CDR3: TGCGCCAGCAGCCCTTTTAGAGCGGGGGGCCAAGAGACCCAGTACTTC. Protein product: CASSPFRAGGQETQYF.

This clone is a singleton in its sample. The rearrangement links TRBV6-6 to TRBJ1-1; D unclear. V lost 2 bases and J 10 bases, leaving 11 bases between the germline ends. CDR3 length equals 12 residues. CDR1 and CDR2 (germline): MNHNY, SVGAGI (reference sequence). This chain's CDR3 is CASSYTREAAFF. The CDR3 DNA reads TGTGCCAGCAGTTACACCCGGGAGGCAGCTTTCTTT.

Here the CDR3 DNA reads TGTGCCAGCAGCCAAGATAGGACCTACGAGCAGTACTTC. It codes for CASSQDRTYEQYF. This chain joins TRBV4-2 and TRBJ2-7; D uncertain. This CDR3 is 13 amino acids long. Germline values: CDR1 LGHNA, CDR2 YNFKEQ. V lost 0 bases to trimming and J lost 2 bases, with 5 bases between them.

The rearrangement joins TRBV28 to TRBJ2-1, with TRBD2 matching over 7 bases. The CDR3 has 15 residues. CDR1 is MDHEN, CDR2 SYDVKM, per germline. V shed 5 bases, J shed 4 bases, and the junction held 8 bases outside the gene matches. The DNA of the CDR3 is TGTGCCAGCAGTCCGCGGGGAGGGCATTACAATGAGCAGTTCTTC. The encoded protein is CASSPRGGHYNEQFF. The full variable domain, with the rest looked up from reference TRBV28 and TRBJ2-1, is DVKVTQSSRYLVKRTGEKVFLECVQDMDHENMFWYRQDPGLGLRLIYFSYDVKMKEKGDIPEGYSVSREKKERFSLILESASTNQTSMYLCASSPRGGHYNEQFFGPGTRLTVL.

The chain carries TRBV2 and TRBJ2-1; D might be TRBD2 (6 bases). The V gene's germline CDR1 is SNHLY and CDR2 FYNNEI. The CDR3 totals 14 residues. Trimming left V 9 bases short and J 3 bases short, with 15 bases between. Here the CDR3 DNA reads TGTGCCAGTGGGGAGGTTGGGAGCTACAATGAGCAGTTCTTC. Its protein product is CASGEVGSYNEQFF.

This sequence joins TRBV5-1 and TRBJ1-2, with a tentative D call TRBD1 (5 bases). Germline-derived CDR1 and CDR2 are SGHRS and YFSETQ. The CDR3 covers 15 residues. The V end was cut by 0 bases, the J end by 10 bases, with 19 bases between. Here the CDR3 reads CASSLAWVGVAPYTF. CDR3 bases: TGCGCCAGCAGCTTGGCCTGGGTAGGGGTAGCCCCCTACACCTTC.

The chain employs TRBV28 and TRBJ2-3; D ambiguous. The CDR3 spans 10 residues. Deletions cut 4 bases from V and 6 bases from J, with 2 bases between. CDR1 and CDR2 from the germline V gene are MDHEN and SYDVKM. The CDR3 DNA reads TGTGCCAGCAGTTCTGATACGCAGTATTTT. It codes for CASSSDTQYF. Using reference TRBV28 and TRBJ2-3 for the parts outside the CDR3, the full variable domain is DVKVTQSSRYLVKRTGEKVFLECVQDMDHENMFWYRQDPGLGLRLIYFSYDVKMKEKGDIPEGYSVSREKKERFSLILESASTNQTSMYLCASSSDTQYFGPGTRLTVL.

The J gene is TRBJ1-2, the V gene TRBV11-3; 11 nucleotides agree with TRBD1. The length of the CDR3 is 15 residues. V lost 5 bases to trimming and J lost 0 bases; unmatched junction nucleotides: 2. The germline gives CDR1 SGHNT, CDR2 YENEEA. The CDR3 DNA reads TGTGCCAGCAGCGCGGGACAGGGGGCTAACTATGGCTACACCTTC. As protein: CASSAGQGANYGYTF.

This rearrangement joins TRBV5-5 to TRBJ2-7; no reliable D call. V lost 4 bases and J lost 1, with 9 bases in between. Germline lookup yields CDR1 SGHKS and CDR2 YYEKEE (reference sequence). The CDR3 is made up of 13 amino acids. CDR3 in amino acids: CASSPHNSYEQYF. The CDR3 DNA reads as TGTGCCAGCAGCCCACACAATTCCTACGAGCAGTACTTC.

The J gene is TRBJ1-6, the V gene TRBV4-3, with 7 bases that match TRBD1. There are 16 residues in the CDR3. Germline V gene sequence: CDR1 LGHNA, CDR2 YSLEER. With 0 bases clipped from V and 10 bases from J, the junction kept 9 bases outside the gene matches. The CDR3 reads CASSQDLRGQESPLHF. The CDR3 DNA reads TGCGCCAGCAGCCAAGATCTAAGGGGGCAGGAATCACCCCTCCACTTT.

This clone showed up just once. The chain recombines TRBV30 with TRBJ1-2, with D maybe TRBD1 (5 bases). V was clipped by 2 bases and J by 7 bases, with 17 bases between them. CDR1 is GTSNPN, CDR2 SVGIG, per germline (reference sequence). This CDR3 has 14 amino acids. CDR3 sequence: CAWSHEGRRSGYTF. As DNA, the CDR3 is TGTGCCTGGAGTCACGAGGGGCGCAGAAGTGGCTACACCTTC.

This sequence joins TRBV2 and TRBJ2-7; D is possibly TRBD1 (5 bases). CDR1 and CDR2 from the germline V gene are SNHLY and FYNNEI. CDR3 length: 14 amino acids. V dropped 4 bases and J dropped 4 bases, with 14 bases sitting between them. The CDR3 region has the DNA TGTGCCAGCAGTGCTCAGGGTGACCCGTACGAGCAGTACTTC. Amino acids: CASSAQGDPYEQYF. The full variable domain, completed using reference TRBV2 and TRBJ2-7, is EPEVTQTPSHQVTQMGQEVILRCVPISNHLYFYWYRQILGQKVEFLVSFYNNEISEKSEIFDDQFSVERPDGSNFTLKIRSTKLEDSAMYFCASSAQGDPYEQYFGPGTRLTVT.

Comment on this clone: The junction does not match germline at one end; this may be a read error. The same CDR3 arises from other DNA sequences in this sample as well. This chain links TRBV19 with TRBJ2-7; D perhaps matches TRBD1 (5 bases). CDR3 size: 16 residues. Germline V gene lookup returns CDR1 LNHDA and CDR2 SQIVND (reference sequence). CDR3 loop: CASSSPSRQSIDEQYF. The CDR3 nucleotides are TGTGCCAGTAGTTCACCCTCCCGACAGAGTATTGACGAGCAATACTTC.

This chain links TRBV30 with TRBJ2-5, with TRBD1 as a possible D gene (6 bases). Germline CDR1 is GTSNPN and CDR2 is SVGIG (reference sequence). The CDR3 runs 12 residues. With 4 bases removed from V and 4 bases from J, the gap between germline ends came to 10 bases. Here the CDR3 reads CAWTLGAETQYF. For the CDR3, the DNA is TGTGCCTGGACGCTGGGGGCAGAGACCCAGTACTTC. The entire variable domain, with the rest obtained from reference TRBV30 and TRBJ2-5, is as follows: SQTIHQWPATLVQPVGSPLSLECTVEGTSNPNLYWYRQAAGRGLQLLFYSVGIGQISSEVPQNLSASRPQDRQFILSSKKLLLSDSGFYLCAWTLGAETQYFGPGTRLLVL.

The chain combines TRBV19 with TRBJ1-2; unclear D gene. CDR1 and CDR2 (germline): LNHDA, SQIVND (reference sequence). This CDR3 region has 11 residues. Trimming took off 6 bases at V and 11 bases at J, with 13 bases between the two ends. In DNA, the CDR3 is TGTGCCAGTAGATCCCCCTCTAGGTACACCTTC. Translating gives CASRSPSRYTF.

The chain couples TRBV7-2 to TRBJ1-5; D remains unclear. The ends were cut back, 1 base at V and 6 bases at J, with 10 bases in the middle. This CDR3 is built from 14 residues. The germline V gene has CDR1 SGHTA and CDR2 FQGNSA. The CDR3 loop reads CASSLGGFTQPQHF. CDR3 DNA sequence: TGTGCCAGCAGCTTAGGAGGGTTTACTCAGCCCCAGCATTTT.

This chain uses TRBV5-1 with TRBJ2-5, with D perhaps being TRBD1 or TRBD2 (6 bases each). Trimming removed 0 bases from V and 5 bases from J, with 11 bases in between. CDR3 size: 14 residues. Germline lookup yields CDR1 SGHRS and CDR2 YFSETQ. The CDR3: CASSLALGGETQYF. The CDR3 nucleotides are TGCGCCAGCAGCTTGGCCCTAGGGGGGGAGACCCAGTACTTC.